The rows below give T cell receptor beta chains drawn from one sample of a study of a mutant IDH1 vaccine in newly diagnosed glioma. What these receptors recognize is not known. The assay was immunoSEQ multiplex PCR, and TCRdb's table has in-frame clones only and misses some. This sample carries approximately 26,000 clones, more than 80% of them seen once, and the ten largest clones take about 18%. The starting material was PBMCs, obtained from a glioma patient whose treatment included an IDH1 peptide vaccine. The receptors stem from a man between 18 and 29 years old with glioma. Each CDR3 is given with its conserved first and last residue. D genes are given only for firm matches. Part of the rows lack a size; the others show once, few, many or a class for expanded clones.

TRBV5-4	NA	TRBD1	TRBJ2-7	CASSPRDRGLHEQYF	TGTGCCAGCAGCCCCCGGGACAGGGGGTTGCACGAGCAGTACTTC
TRBV18	NA	NA	TRBJ2-1	CASSPRGALNEQFF	TGTGCCAGCTCACCTCGGGGGGCCCTCAATGAGCAGTTCTTC
TRBV30	NA	NA	TRBJ2-6	CAWSEGSGANVLTF	TGTGCCTGGAGTGAAGGATCCGGGGCCAACGTCCTGACTTTC
TRBV6-5	NA	TRBD1	TRBJ2-7	CASRPGQGHYEQYF	TGTGCCAGCAGACCGGGACAGGGCCACTACGAGCAGTACTTC
TRBV30	NA	NA	TRBJ2-1	CAWDRLGDNEQFF	TGTGCCTGGGACCGCCTGGGGGACAATGAGCAGTTCTTC
TRBV27	once	NA	TRBJ2-3	CASSPISYGTDTQYF	TGTGCCAGCAGCCCTATCTCCTATGGCACAGATACGCAGTATTTT
TRBV5-1	NA	NA	TRBJ1-2	CASSRDPNYGYTF	TGCGCCAGCAGCCGGGATCCAAACTATGGCTACACCTTC
TRBV30	NA	TRBD1	TRBJ1-2	CAWRHRGLPRGGYTF	TGTGCCTGGAGGCACAGGGGGCTCCCCCGGGGTGGCTACACCTTC
TRBV4-3	NA	TRBD1	TRBJ1-1	CASSQDQTGGTEAFF	TGCGCCAGCAGCCAAGACCAAACAGGGGGCACTGAAGCTTTCTTT
TRBV30	NA	NA	TRBJ2-7	CAWSVPRLLSYEQYF	TGTGCCTGGAGTGTACCAAGACTACTCTCCTACGAGCAGTACTTC
TRBV30	NA	NA	TRBJ1-5	CAWSAVRSSNQPQHF	TGTGCCTGGAGCGCAGTCCGGAGTAGCAATCAGCCCCAGCATTTT
TRBV6-5	NA	NA	TRBJ2-1	CASSYSIGLNEQFF	TGTGCCAGCAGTTACTCGATAGGGTTGAATGAGCAGTTCTTC
TRBV5-1	once	NA	TRBJ2-7	CASSLGGDGYEQYF	TGCGCCAGCAGCTTGGGGGGGGACGGCTACGAGCAGTACTTC
TRBV4-1	once	TRBD1	TRBJ2-7	CASSQDPGQGGEQYF	TGCGCCAGCAGCCAAGACCCTGGACAGGGTGGCGAGCAGTACTTC
TRBV30	NA	NA	TRBJ2-7	CAWSLRQYEQYF	TGTGCCTGGAGCCTCCGGCAATACGAGCAGTACTTC
TRBV27	NA	NA	TRBJ1-1	CASRAFFLNTEAFF	TGTGCCAGCAGAGCCTTTTTTCTGAACACTGAAGCTTTCTTT
TRBV30	NA	NA	TRBJ2-2	CAWSPLWASRTGELFF	TGTGCCTGGAGCCCCCTATGGGCTAGTCGTACCGGGGAGCTGTTTTTT
TRBV30	once	TRBD1	TRBJ1-4	CAWSPTGARLFF	TGTGCCTGGAGTCCCACAGGGGCGAGACTGTTTTTT
TRBV6-6	NA	NA	TRBJ1-1	CASSYPDGKNTEAFF	TGTGCCAGCAGTTACCCGGACGGAAAGAACACTGAAGCTTTCTTT
TRBV6-4	NA	NA	TRBJ2-3	CASSDSGSADTQYF	TGTGCCAGCAGTGACTCGGGTAGCGCAGATACGCAGTATTTT
TRBV6-5	NA	NA	TRBJ1-2	CASSYGQGKSYTF	TGTGCCAGCAGTTACGGGCAGGGCAAAAGCTACACCTTC
TRBV7-9	NA	TRBD1	TRBJ2-7	CASSSAGGAKSYEQYF	TGTGCCAGCAGCTCTGCAGGGGGCGCAAAGTCCTACGAGCAGTACTTC
TRBV2	NA	TRBD1	TRBJ1-6	CASSDPRGDSPLHF	TGTGCCAGCAGTGATCCCAGGGGGGATTCACCCCTCCACTTT
TRBV18	NA	NA	TRBJ2-7	CASSPLGAGPYEQYF	TGTGCCAGCTCACCACTGGGGGCTGGTCCCTACGAGCAGTACTTC
TRBV19	NA	NA	TRBJ1-2	CASRQQARGYTF	TGTGCCAGTAGACAACAGGCTCGTGGCTACACCTTC
TRBV6-5	NA	TRBD1	TRBJ2-7	CASSFEGAYEQYF	TGTGCCAGCAGTTTTGAGGGGGCATACGAGCAGTACTTC
TRBV29-1	NA	TRBD2	TRBJ2-5	CSVERASGYQETQYF	TGCAGCGTTGAGAGGGCTAGCGGGTACCAAGAGACCCAGTACTTC
TRBV4-1	NA	NA	TRBJ1-2	CASSQGPKGNYGYTF	TGCGCCAGCAGCCAGGGCCCGAAGGGAAACTATGGCTACACCTTC
TRBV5-1	NA	TRBD1	TRBJ1-1	CASSGMGTGGEMNTEAFF	TGCGCCAGCAGCGGGATGGGGACAGGGGGTGAGATGAACACTGAAGCTTTCTTT
TRBV18	NA	NA	TRBJ2-1	CASSPRQDRNNEQFF	TGTGCCAGCTCACCAAGACAGGATCGGAACAATGAGCAGTTCTTC
TRBV5-1	NA	NA	TRBJ2-6	CASSLEGRSSGANVLTF	TGCGCCAGCAGCTTGGAAGGACGGAGCTCTGGGGCCAACGTCCTGACTTTC
TRBV29-1	NA	TRBD1	TRBJ1-6	CSVDTGVGLHF	TGCAGCGTCGACACAGGGGTCGGGCTCCACTTT
TRBV30	NA	TRBD1	TRBJ2-2	CAWSATGVTNTGELFF	TGTGCCTGGAGTGCGACAGGGGTAACGAACACCGGGGAGCTGTTTTTT
TRBV29-1	NA	TRBD1	TRBJ1-2	CSVEARDRGPYTF	TGCAGCGTTGAAGCTCGGGACAGAGGACCCTACACCTTC
TRBV6-1	NA	TRBD2	TRBJ2-7	CASRTWTSGAYEQYF	TGTGCCAGCAGGACTTGGACTAGCGGAGCCTACGAGCAGTACTTC
TRBV11-2	NA	NA	TRBJ2-7	CASSLDRVGHEQYF	TGTGCCAGCAGCTTAGACAGGGTGGGACACGAGCAGTACTTC
TRBV19	NA	TRBD1	TRBJ2-2	CASKGQGDSGELFF	TGTGCCAGTAAGGGACAGGGTGATTCGGGGGAGCTGTTTTTT
TRBV11-1	NA	TRBD1	TRBJ2-7	CASSSGQGYEQYF	TGTGCCAGCAGCTCGGGACAGGGGTACGAGCAGTACTTC
TRBV15	once	TRBD2	TRBJ2-5	CATSRLRGLAGQETQYF	TGTGCCACCAGCAGACTTAGGGGACTAGCGGGGCAAGAGACCCAGTACTTC
TRBV25-1	NA	NA	TRBJ2-5	CASSEQGSETQYF	TGTGCCAGCAGTGAACAGGGGTCAGAGACCCAGTACTTC
TRBV2	few	TRBD1	TRBJ1-1	CASRQGAEAFF	TGTGCCAGCAGACAGGGGGCTGAAGCTTTCTTT
TRBV5-1	NA	NA	TRBJ1-1	CASSLGQATEAFF	TGCGCCAGCAGCTTGGGACAGGCCACTGAAGCTTTCTTT
TRBV2	NA	TRBD1	TRBJ1-2	CASSEARRGLSYGYTF	TGTGCCAGCAGTGAAGCGCGAAGGGGGCTAAGCTATGGCTACACCTTC
TRBV27	NA	NA	TRBJ2-7	CASSLTGYEQYF	TGTGCCAGCAGTTTGACGGGCTACGAGCAGTACTTC
TRBV18	NA	TRBD2	TRBJ2-3	CASSPPGGRSSTDTQYF	TGTGCCAGCTCACCACCGGGAGGGCGGTCTAGCACAGATACGCAGTATTTT
TRBV30	NA	NA	TRBJ1-5	CVWGPGIGNQPQHF	TGTGTCTGGGGTCCCGGGATCGGCAATCAGCCCCAGCATTTT
TRBV9	NA	NA	TRBJ2-7	CASSEHPGSYDEQYF	TGTGCCAGCAGTGAACACCCAGGGTCATACGACGAGCAGTACTTC
TRBV2	once	NA	TRBJ2-7	CASLPVNTADEQYF	TGTGCCAGTCTTCCTGTAAATACAGCCGACGAGCAGTACTTC
TRBV20-1	few	NA	TRBJ1-1	CSATDSEAFF	TGCAGTGCCACGGACAGCGAAGCTTTCTTT
TRBV19	NA	NA	TRBJ1-1	CASSPHGGGNTEAFF	TGTGCCAGTAGCCCCCACGGGGGGGGAAACACTGAAGCTTTCTTT
TRBV4-2	NA	TRBD1	TRBJ1-2	CASSQDRGQGAGYTF	TGTGCCAGCAGCCAAGATAGAGGACAGGGGGCTGGCTACACCTTC
TRBV7-2	few	NA	TRBJ1-3	CASSHRGRGNTIYF	TGTGCCAGCAGCCATAGGGGTCGAGGAAACACCATATATTTT
TRBV19	NA	NA	TRBJ2-7	CASSMVARSPYEQYF	TGTGCCAGTAGTATGGTAGCTAGGTCCCCCTACGAGCAGTACTTC
TRBV5-1	NA	NA	TRBJ1-1	CASSLARNTEAFF	TGCGCCAGCAGCTTGGCTCGGAACACTGAAGCTTTCTTT
TRBV5-4	NA	NA	TRBJ2-7	CASSLEELEEQYF	TGTGCCAGCAGCTTGGAAGAGCTCGAAGAGCAGTACTTC